One sample yielded the 32 T cell receptor beta chains listed below, sequenced in a study of blood T cell repertoires in COVID-19. Sequencing was performed with immunoSEQ multiplex PCR; in TCRdb, only in-frame clones are kept and a portion is missing. The sample lists approximately 60,000 clones, under 80% occurring once. The sequenced material came from peripheral blood. These receptors were taken from a man in his fifties or sixties with acute or convalescent COVID-19.

The chain links TRBV5-4 to TRBJ2-5; 10 positions agree with TRBD2. In germline, CDR1 is SGHNT, CDR2 YYREEE (reference sequence). The V segment lost 9 bases and the J segment 5 bases; nucleotides outside the gene matches: 19. CDR3 length: 17 amino acids. Here the CDR3 DNA reads TGTGCCACCCTCAAGGGGGGTGGTAGCGGGAGGTCGGAGACCCAGTACTTC. Encoded protein: CATLKGGGSGRSETQYF.

The chain recombines TRBV19 with TRBJ2-5, with 7 bases identical to TRBD1. V dropped 4 bases and J dropped 4; count of bases not matched to a gene: 9. The CDR3 sequence is 15 residues long. Germline V gives CDR1 LNHDA, CDR2 SQIVND (reference sequence). In nucleotides, the CDR3 is TGTGCCAGTAGTAGCCCGGGACAGCCTGGAGAGACCCAGTACTTC. This translates into CASSSPGQPGETQYF.

The chain employs TRBV7-3 and TRBJ1-2; 10 nucleotides match TRBD1. The CDR3 covers 15 residues. V was clipped by 4 bases and J by 8 bases; unmatched bases: 10. Germline V gene sequence: CDR1 SGHTA, CDR2 FQGTGA. CDR3 sequence: CASSSEGGQGRGYTF. The CDR3 nucleotides read TGTGCCAGCAGCTCCGAGGGGGGACAGGGGAGAGGCTACACCTTC.

This clone turned up a few times. The chain carries TRBV7-6 and TRBJ1-3; 8 bases align to TRBD1. Trimming took 5 bases from V and 4 from J; bases not matched to a gene: 4. The CDR3 runs to 14 residues. Germline V gene sequence: CDR1 SGHVS, CDR2 FNYEAQ. Here the CDR3 reads CASSTRDRGNTIYF. Here the CDR3 DNA reads TGTGCCAGCAGCACCCGGGACAGGGGAAACACCATATATTTT.

The chain is built from TRBV4-2 and TRBJ2-5, with D perhaps TRBD2 (6 bases). The CDR3 is made up of 17 amino acids. In germline, CDR1 is LGHNA, CDR2 YNFKEQ. V was clipped by 1 base and J by 5 bases, with 20 bases between them. The DNA of the CDR3 is TGTGCCAGCAGCCAAGGGGGAGGAAGAGGTTATGTGGAGACCCAGTACTTC. This gives the protein CASSQGGGRGYVETQYF.

This clone came up a few times. The chain uses TRBV6-5 and TRBJ1-5, with a weak D call TRBD1 (5 bases). Between the trimmed V and J ends, which lost 6 bases and 4 bases, there was a span of 13 bases. The CDR3 contains 14 residues. Germline CDR1 reads MNHEY; CDR2 reads SVGAGI. CDR3: CASSAGNSNQPQHF. DNA for the CDR3: TGTGCCAGCAGCGCAGGGAATAGTAATCAGCCCCAGCATTTT.

CDR3 in DNA: TGTGCCAGCTCACCGCGACAGGGGACCGAGCAGTACTTC. Translating gives CASSPRQGTEQYF. This chain uses TRBV18 with TRBJ2-7; the match to TRBD1 covers 8 bases. Germline V CDR1 and CDR2: KGHSH, LQKENI. The CDR3 covers 13 residues. Unmatched junction bases numbered 4, after V lost 3 bases and J lost 6 bases.

The V and J genes are TRBV28 and TRBJ1-2; TRBD1 agrees at 9 bases. The germline V gene has CDR1 MDHEN and CDR2 SYDVKM. V trimming: 4 bases; J trimming: 4 bases; junction bases outside the gene matches: 10. The CDR3 loop spans 16 amino acids. The CDR3 region is CASSSYTGGRGYGYTF. The CDR3 DNA sequence: TGTGCCAGCAGTTCTTATACAGGGGGCAGAGGCTATGGCTACACCTTC.

The chain has TRBV7-9 and TRBJ2-1; 8 bases align to TRBD2. The CDR3 runs 13 residues. Germline loops: CDR1 SEHNR, CDR2 FQNEAQ (reference sequence). With 11 bases clipped from V and 5 bases from J, the junction kept 8 bases outside the gene matches. DNA for the CDR3: TGTGCCCTAACCCGGGGGGGAGACAATGAGCAGTTCTTC. Translation: CALTRGGDNEQFF.

V is TRBV5-6 and J is TRBJ2-1, with 13 nucleotides matching TRBD2. Germline assignment: CDR1 SGHDT and CDR2 YYEEEE. There are 16 residues in the CDR3. V was clipped by 4 bases and J by 4 bases; unmatched bases: 5. The DNA of the CDR3 is TGTGCCAGCAGCCCTGGACTAGCGGGGGTTTACAATGAGCAGTTCTTC. This translates into CASSPGLAGVYNEQFF.

The genes are TRBV6-5 and TRBJ2-3; possibly TRBD1 for D (7 bases). CDR3 size: 15 residues. Germline assignment: CDR1 MNHEY and CDR2 SVGAGI. Trimming cost V 10 bases and J 0 bases, with 17 bases left between them. CDR3 protein: CATTFAGQSTDTQYF. The CDR3 DNA sequence: TGTGCCACTACCTTCGCGGGACAGAGCACAGATACGCAGTATTTT.

The CDR3 protein is CASSRSGTGSGYTF. Here the CDR3 DNA reads TGTGCCAGCAGTAGATCCGGGACAGGGAGTGGCTACACCTTC. This sequence joins TRBV27 and TRBJ1-2; 9 bases agree with TRBD1. Germline values: CDR1 MNHEY, CDR2 SMNVEV (reference sequence). The CDR3 covers 14 residues. The V segment lost 5 bases and the J segment 7 bases; nucleotides outside the gene matches: 8.

V gene TRBV19 combines with J gene TRBJ1-5, with a possible D match to TRBD1 (5 bases). The CDR3 sequence is 15 residues long. V lost 8 bases and J lost 6, with 20 bases in between. CDR1 and CDR2 (germline): LNHDA, SQIVND (reference sequence). In nucleotides, the CDR3 is TGTGCCAGTCGCCGGGTCTTGGGGGGGGTTCAGCCCCAGCATTTT. Translated: CASRRVLGGVQPQHF.

The chain recombines TRBV11-2 with TRBJ1-1, with D perhaps TRBD1 (6 bases). This CDR3 spans 16 amino acids. Germline CDR1 and CDR2: SGHAT and FQNNGV. Deletions cut 3 bases from V and 0 bases from J, with 14 bases between. The CDR3 is CASSFKQGILNTEAFF. The CDR3 DNA reads TGTGCCAGCAGCTTCAAACAGGGAATACTGAACACTGAAGCTTTCTTT.

The chain is built from TRBV25-1 and TRBJ1-2; TRBD1 matches at 7 bases. The trim removed 1 base at V and 0 bases at J, leaving 2 bases unmatched. Per the germline V gene, CDR1 is MGHDK and CDR2 is SYGVNS. The CDR3 is 15 amino acids. The CDR3 DNA sequence: TGTGCCAGCAGTGAATTGGGGACAGCTAACTATGGCTACACCTTC. Protein product: CASSELGTANYGYTF.

This rearrangement joins TRBV7-9 to TRBJ2-2, with a possible D match to TRBD2 (6 bases). The CDR3 length is 16 residues. The V and J ends lost 5 bases and 4 bases respectively, with 17 bases between them. Germline CDR1 SEHNR, CDR2 FQNEAQ (reference sequence). The CDR3 is CASSRVPGAGTGELFF. CDR3 in DNA: TGTGCCAGCAGCCGCGTCCCGGGAGCGGGCACCGGGGAGCTGTTTTTT.

The chain carries TRBV7-2 and TRBJ2-3, with D uncertain. There are 15 residues in the CDR3. CDR1 is SGHTA, CDR2 FQGNSA, per germline. Deletions cut 1 base from V and 1 base from J, with 9 bases between. CDR3 sequence (DNA): TGTGCCAGCAGCTTAGGTTCTAGAGGCACAGATACGCAGTATTTT. This sequence encodes CASSLGSRGTDTQYF.

This clone was seen only once. J is TRBJ2-7 and V is TRBV7-2, with TRBD1 identical over 7 bases. The CDR3 has 14 amino acids. The V gene's germline CDR1 is SGHTA and CDR2 FQGNSA. Losses at the gene ends were 5 bases for V and 1 base for J; bases not matched to a gene: 5. CDR3 DNA: TGTGCCAGCAGCCGTCAGACAGGGTCCTACGAGCAGTACTTC. It is translated as CASSRQTGSYEQYF.

V is TRBV27 and J is TRBJ1-3, with D perhaps matching TRBD1 (6 bases). Germline lookup yields CDR1 MNHEY and CDR2 SMNVEV (reference sequence). CDR3 length: 14 amino acids. V lost 8 bases to trimming and J lost 4 bases, with 15 bases between them. The DNA of the CDR3 is TGTGCCAGCGGCCGAGGGACACCCGGAAACACCATATATTTT. Translating gives CASGRGTPGNTIYF.

The CDR3 bases are TGTGCCACCTCGGACAGAATAGACAATGAGCAGTTCTTC. This encodes CATSDRIDNEQFF. The chain uses TRBV5-4 and TRBJ2-1, with D maybe TRBD1 (6 bases). The CDR3 has 13 residues. The ends were cut back, 9 bases at V and 5 bases at J, with 15 bases in the middle. Looked up from germline, CDR1 is SGHNT and CDR2 is YYREEE (reference sequence). Looking up the rest from reference TRBV5-4 and TRBJ2-1 gives the full variable domain: ETGVTQSPTHLIKTRGQQVTLRCSSQSGHNTVSWYQQALGQGPQFIFQYYREEENGRGNFPPRFSGLQFPNYSSELNVNALELDDSALYLCATSDRIDNEQFFGPGTRLTVL.

The sample holds one count of this clone. This chain uses TRBV6-5 with TRBJ2-1, with TRBD2 identical over 14 bases. The CDR3 loop spans 16 amino acids. V was pared by 0 bases and J by 10 bases, with 5 bases of the junction left unmatched. From germline, CDR1 is MNHEY and CDR2 SVGAGI. This CDR3 is CASSYSGLAGAREQFF. DNA for the CDR3: TGTGCCAGCAGTTACTCGGGACTAGCGGGAGCCAGAGAGCAGTTCTTC.

The chain couples TRBV24-1 to TRBJ2-1, with 8 bases that match TRBD1. V dropped 0 bases and J dropped 8; count of bases not matched to a gene: 5. The CDR3 contains 15 residues. Looked up from germline, CDR1 is KGHDR and CDR2 is SFDVKD. CDR3 sequence (DNA): TGTGCCACCAGTGATTTGCTCCCAGGGGGCGATGAGCAGTTCTTC. Protein: CATSDLLPGGDEQFF.

The rearrangement links TRBV25-1 to TRBJ2-5, with 11 bases lining up with TRBD2. J lost 4 bases, V lost 4 bases, and 11 bases had no gene match. This CDR3 has 17 residues. Germline CDR1 reads MGHDK; CDR2 reads SYGVNS. CDR3 loop: CASSGYTSGRIPETQYF. The DNA of the CDR3 is TGTGCCAGCAGTGGTTATACTAGCGGGAGAATCCCAGAGACCCAGTACTTC. Using reference TRBV25-1 and TRBJ2-5 for the parts outside the CDR3, the full variable domain is EADIYQTPRYLVIGTGKKITLECSQTMGHDKMYWYQQDPGMELHLIHYSYGVNSTEKGDLSSESTVSRIRTEHFPLTLESARPSHTSQYLCASSGYTSGRIPETQYFGPGTRLLVL.

The V and J genes are TRBV5-4 and TRBJ2-7, with a weak D call TRBD2 (7 bases). The V end was cut by 4 bases, the J end by 0 bases, with 14 bases between. Germline-derived CDR1 and CDR2 are SGHNT and YYREEE (reference sequence). The CDR3 consists of 15 residues. The CDR3 coding sequence is TGTGCCAGCAGCCCAAGGGGGGGCTCCTCCTACGAGCAGTACTTC. Protein sequence: CASSPRGGSSYEQYF.

This clone appeared a single time. The chain is built from TRBV7-9 and TRBJ2-1, with D maybe TRBD1 (5 bases). Deletions cut 3 bases from V and 4 bases from J, with 13 bases between. The CDR3 runs to 15 residues. Germline V CDR1 and CDR2: SEHNR, FQNEAQ (reference sequence). The CDR3 protein is CASSLTARVYNEQFF. For the CDR3, the DNA is TGTGCCAGCAGCTTGACTGCCAGGGTATACAATGAGCAGTTCTTC. The whole variable domain, filled in from reference TRBV7-9 and TRBJ2-1, reads DTGVSQNPRHKITKRGQNVTFRCDPISEHNRLYWYRQTLGQGPEFLTYFQNEAQLEKSRLLSDRFSAERPKGSFSTLEIQRTEQGDSAMYLCASSLTARVYNEQFFGPGTRLTVL.

The chain joins TRBV27 to TRBJ1-1; D gene uncertain. Trimming removed 2 bases at V and 5 bases at J, with 9 bases between. The CDR3 spans 13 residues. CDR1 is MNHEY and CDR2 is SMNVEV in the germline V gene (reference sequence). The DNA for the CDR3 is TGTGCCAGCAGTTTAAGCCTTGCGACTGAAGCTTTCTTT. Its translation is CASSLSLATEAFF.

The chain employs TRBV6-2 or TRBV6-3 and TRBJ1-2, with no clear D. There are 14 residues in the CDR3. The germline V gene has CDR1 MNHEY and CDR2 SVGEGT. V gave up 1 base and J gave up 0 bases, with 6 bases separating them. In nucleotides, the CDR3 is TGTGCCAGCAGTTACTTTACAGCTAACTATGGCTACACCTTC. The encoded protein is CASSYFTANYGYTF.

J is TRBJ1-4 and V is TRBV7-9, with 9 bases fitting TRBD1. The CDR3 sequence is 16 residues long. J was trimmed by 8 bases and V by 5 bases; bases with no gene match: 12. Per the germline V gene, CDR1 is SEHNR and CDR2 is FQNEAQ (reference sequence). The CDR3 DNA reads as TGTGCCAGCAGCAGAGGTAGTGGGACAGGGACGGAAAAACTGTTTTTT. Amino acids: CASSRGSGTGTEKLFF. The complete variable domain, with remaining parts taken from reference TRBV7-9 and TRBJ1-4, reads DTGVSQNPRHKITKRGQNVTFRCDPISEHNRLYWYRQTLGQGPEFLTYFQNEAQLEKSRLLSDRFSAERPKGSFSTLEIQRTEQGDSAMYLCASSRGSGTGTEKLFFGSGTQLSVL.

The CDR3 sequence is CASSLVAYQPQHF. The DNA for the CDR3 is TGTGCCAGCAGCTTGGTAGCTTATCAGCCCCAGCATTTT. The V and J genes are TRBV7-2 and TRBJ1-5; D not certain. In germline, CDR1 is SGHTA, CDR2 FQGNSA. This CDR3 comprises 13 residues. V shed 3 bases and J shed 5 bases, with 8 bases lying between them. The full variable domain, with the rest looked up from reference TRBV7-2 and TRBJ1-5, is GAGVSQSPSNKVTEKGKDVELRCDPISGHTALYWYRQSLGQGLEFLIYFQGNSAPDKSGLPSDRFSAERTGGSVSTLTIQRTQQEDSAVYLCASSLVAYQPQHFGDGTRLSIL.

V is TRBV20-1 and J is TRBJ2-1, with D perhaps matching TRBD2 (6 bases). V was cut by 3 bases and J by 2 bases, with 8 bases left in between. CDR3 length: 13 amino acids. CDR1 and CDR2 (germline): DFQATT, SNEGSKA (reference sequence). The DNA for the CDR3 is TGCAGTGCTAGTAGCGGAACCTACAATGAGCAGTTCTTC. Amino acid sequence: CSASSGTYNEQFF.

The genes are TRBV6-5 and TRBJ1-2; 8 bases are shared with TRBD1. The CDR3 covers 14 residues. Germline lookup yields CDR1 MNHEY and CDR2 SVGAGI. J gave up 8 bases and V 4 bases, and 9 bases lay outside the gene matches. Written as DNA, the CDR3 is TGTGCCAGCAGTTTATCCGGGACAGGTCCCGGCTACACCTTC. Translation gives CASSLSGTGPGYTF.

The CDR3 DNA sequence: TGTGCCAGCAGTGCAGGGGTTAGCACCGGGGAGCTGTTTTTT. As protein: CASSAGVSTGELFF. This chain links TRBV6-4 with TRBJ2-2; D may be TRBD1 (6 bases). Trimming took 4 bases from V and 4 from J, leaving 10 bases between them. The CDR3 sequence is 14 residues long. Germline-derived CDR1 and CDR2 are MRHNA and SNTAGT.